These 4 T cell receptor beta chains share one sample of origin, sequenced in a study of blood T cell repertoires in COVID-19. Sequenced by immunoSEQ multiplex PCR; TCRdb stores in-frame clones only, minus some. The repertoire holds approximately 110,000 clones, with more than 60% as singletons. Sequencing was carried out using peripheral blood. The receptor set was obtained from a man aged 65 to 85 with active or convalescent COVID-19.

The chain links TRBV6-1 to TRBJ2-3, with D tentatively TRBD2 (5 bases). The germline CDR1 and CDR2 sequences are MNHNS and SASEGT. The CDR3 is 14 residues long. With 3 bases removed from V and 4 bases from J, the gap between germline ends came to 11 bases. CDR3 amino acids: CASSDQSGADTQYF. The CDR3 DNA reads TGTGCCAGCAGTGATCAGTCCGGGGCAGATACGCAGTATTTT.

J is TRBJ2-3 and V is TRBV7-3; D is ambiguous. The CDR3 contains 15 residues. Germline V gene lookup returns CDR1 SGHTA and CDR2 FQGTGA. Trimming shortened V by 2 bases and J by 0 bases, and 9 bases separated the two germline ends. The CDR3 DNA sequence: TGTGCCAGCAGCTTAGGCCGATCTAGCACAGATACGCAGTATTTT. Protein: CASSLGRSSTDTQYF.

The V and J genes are TRBV11-2 and TRBJ2-2; no reliable D call. Germline V gene sequence: CDR1 SGHAT, CDR2 FQNNGV. V shed 2 bases and J shed 6 bases, with 10 bases lying between them. There are 14 residues in the CDR3. The CDR3 loop reads CASSLITVAGELFF. The CDR3 bases are TGTGCCAGCAGCTTAATTACGGTTGCCGGGGAGCTGTTTTTT.

CDR3 protein: CASSVGGAFNEKLFF. As DNA, the CDR3 is TGTGCCAGCAGCGTAGGAGGCGCATTTAATGAAAAACTGTTTTTT. The J gene is TRBJ1-4, the V gene TRBV9; no reliable D call. Germline V gene lookup returns CDR1 SGDLS and CDR2 YYNGEE. CDR3 size: 15 residues. The V and J ends lost 0 bases and 4 bases respectively, with 10 bases between them.